This TCR beta chain was profiled in a study of post-analysis software for immune sequencing data. The library was made from cDNA and included unique molecular identifiers. Starting from approximately 1 to 10 million T cells, the study yielded about 490,000 cDNA molecules. From the PCR reads, TCRdb called clonotypes with MiXCR, one entry per CDR3 protein. The sample holds about 460,000 distinct CDR3 sequences, under 55% seen once. Sample: blood. This receptor was identified in a girl aged 5 to 17 with multiple sclerosis.

The CDR3 region is CASRRAGGAEAFF. The CDR3 nucleotides read TGTGCCAGCAGACGGGCAGGGGGCGCGGAAGCTTTCTTT. This chain joins TRBV11-2 and TRBJ1-1, with 8 bases aligning to TRBD1. This CDR3 has 13 residues. Germline V gene sequence: CDR1 SGHAT, CDR2 FQNNGV. Unmatched junction bases numbered 8, after V lost 6 bases and J lost 8 bases. Filled out from reference TRBV11-2 and TRBJ1-1, the complete variable domain reads EAGVAQSPRYKIIEKRQSVAFWCNPISGHATLYWYQQILGQGPKLLIQFQNNGVVDDSQLPKDRFSAERLKGVDSTLKIQPAKLEDSAVYLCASRRAGGAEAFFGQGTRLTVV.